The rows below give T cell receptor beta chains drawn from one sample of a study of CD8+CD57+ T cells in acquired aplastic anemia. TCRdb ran MiXCR on the reads and lists one entry per CDR3 protein. The sample lists a few hundred thousand distinct CDR3 sequences, 30% to 35% occurring once. The sample taken for sequencing was sorted CD4+, CD8+, or CD8+CD57+ T cells (not recorded which) from PBMCs. These receptors were collected from a human donor in good health, serving as a control. CDR3s leave out the opening cysteine and the closing phenylalanine or tryptophan.

j_call v_call cdr3_aa
TRBJ1-2 TRBV19 ASSIFLCANYGYT
TRBJ1-2 TRBV18 ASSPRPGDQLNYGYT
TRBJ2-2 TRBV12-3/TRBV12-4 ASRHGQIGNTGELF
TRBJ1-1 TRBV29-1 SVEGRRDRGNTEAF
TRBJ2-7 TRBV5-4 ASSGSGSPLDEQY
TRBJ2-7 TRBV10-3 AISDRGSNRVYEQY
TRBJ2-7 TRBV7-9 ASSPTGNPLYEQY
TRBJ2-7 TRBV20-1 SARAPQRSDEQY
TRBJ2-3 TRBV5-6 ASRAGLGAPDTQY
TRBJ2-7 TRBV15 ATSRRMGQNSYEQY
TRBJ2-7 TRBV6-5 ASSYSGKHSYEQY
TRBJ1-1 TRBV12-3/TRBV12-4 ASSLVLSTRRGTEAF
TRBJ1-1 TRBV5-8 ASSCPGCTEAF
TRBJ2-7 TRBV5-1 ASSSSPTGGGEQY
TRBJ1-6 TRBV11-2 ASSRGWDSPLH